A selection of T cell receptor beta chains follows, all from one sample in a study of blood T cell repertoires in COVID-19. Measured with immunoSEQ multiplex PCR; TCRdb has only the in-frame clones, and not every one. Here the sample spans approximately 110,000 clones, 69% being singletons. The sample was peripheral blood. The receptors originated from a man at least 80 years old with acute or convalescent COVID-19. The CDR3 runs from the conserved cysteine through the conserved F or W. Fields, in order: clone size, CDR3 length, D gene, J gene, V gene, CDR3 DNA, CDR3 protein. A D gene is named only where the DNA matches it firmly. A row's size may be missing; if present it is once, few, many or a size class.

.,14,TRBD1,TRBJ2-4,TRBV28,TGTGCCAGCAGTTCCAAGACAGGGTCGAACATTCAGTACTTC,CASSSKTGSNIQYF
once,14,.,TRBJ2-1,TRBV7-8,TGTGCCAGCAGCTTAACTGAGGCTTACAATGAGCAGTTCTTC,CASSLTEAYNEQFF
.,13,.,TRBJ1-4,TRBV14,TGTGCCAGCAGCCAGGGGGACTATGAAAAACTGTTTTTT,CASSQGDYEKLFF
.,15,TRBD2,TRBJ2-2,TRBV7-2,TGTGCCAGCAGCCGGGGGGTCACAAACACCGGGGAGCTGTTTTTT,CASSRGVTNTGELFF
.,14,.,TRBJ2-4,TRBV19,TGTGCCAGTAAGGCAGGCCAGGCCAAAAACATTCAGTACTTC,CASKAGQAKNIQYF
few,14,TRBD1,TRBJ1-1,TRBV5-4,TGTGCCAGCAGCTTCAGACAGGGGTACACTGAAGCTTTCTTT,CASSFRQGYTEAFF
.,14,.,TRBJ2-6,TRBV24-1,TGTGCCACCAGTGACCCTAAGGGGGCCAACGTCCTGACTTTC,CATSDPKGANVLTF
.,16,TRBD2,TRBJ2-5,TRBV5-4,TGTGCCAGCAGCTCCTCACCTTTAGCGGGAGTAGAGACCCAGTACTTC,CASSSSPLAGVETQYF
.,13,.,TRBJ2-7,TRBV24-1,TGTGCCACCAGTGCGGGACATCTCTACGAGCAGTACTTC,CATSAGHLYEQYF
few,13,.,TRBJ2-7,TRBV6-5,TGTGCCATCAGAACTTCGGTAAGCTCCGAGCAGTACTTC,CAIRTSVSSEQYF
few,14,.,TRBJ2-2,TRBV29-1,TGCAGCGTTGAACAGGGATTTGAGACCGGGGAGCTGTTTTTT,CSVEQGFETGELFF
.,13,TRBD1,TRBJ1-3,TRBV2,TGTGCCAGCATGGGACAGGCCAGAAACACCATATATTTT,CASMGQARNTIYF
.,17,TRBD2,TRBJ2-5,TRBV7-3,TGTGCCAGCAGCTTAGGGACTAGCGGGAGTGGTCAAGAGACCCAGTACTTC,CASSLGTSGSGQETQYF
.,14,.,TRBJ2-3,TRBV5-1,TGCGCCAGCAGCCAGGGGGGTAGCACAGATACGCAGTATTTT,CASSQGGSTDTQYF
few,13,TRBD1,TRBJ2-7,TRBV19,TGTGCCAGTAGTTCCGGGACAGGGTTCGAGCAGTACTTC,CASSSGTGFEQYF
.,14,TRBD1,TRBJ2-7,TRBV3-1/TRBV3-2,TGTGCCAGCAGCGGACAGGGTATCGCCTACGAGCAGTACTTC,CASSGQGIAYEQYF
.,15,.,TRBJ2-1,TRBV7-3,TGTGCCAGCAGCCCCTCCAGTCTTGCCTACAATGAGCAGTTCTTC,CASSPSSLAYNEQFF
many,15,TRBD2,TRBJ2-7,TRBV27,TGTGCCACACGGGGCGGCGGGAGTTCCTCCTACGAGCAGTACTTC,CATRGGGSSSYEQYF
.,15,.,TRBJ2-3,TRBV28,TGTGCCAGCATATTCCGGGGTGGGGGCACAGATACGCAGTATTTT,CASIFRGGGTDTQYF
.,15,TRBD1,TRBJ2-7,TRBV4-1,TGCGCCAGCAGCCAAGGCGGACAGGGGGCGTATGAGCAGTACTTC,CASSQGGQGAYEQYF
once,17,TRBD1,TRBJ1-4,TRBV4-3,TGCGCCAGCAGCCCATTGCACCAGGGGGGGACAGGTGAAAAACTGTTTTTT,CASSPLHQGGTGEKLFF
.,14,TRBD2,TRBJ2-3,TRBV7-2,TGTGCCACGTCGTGGCGGGAGGGCACAGATACGCAGTATTTT,CATSWREGTDTQYF
.,18,TRBD2,TRBJ2-2,TRBV9,TGTGCCAGCAGCGGACTATTTAGCGGGAGGGCCTGGACCGGGGAGCTGTTTTTT,CASSGLFSGRAWTGELFF
.,13,.,TRBJ2-1,TRBV7-9,TGTGCCAGCAGTTATGGCGGTGCGGATGAGCAGTTCTTC,CASSYGGADEQFF
.,11,.,TRBJ1-2,TRBV20-1,TGCAGTGTTACACAGGGAGATGGCTACACCTTC,CSVTQGDGYTF
.,13,TRBD1,TRBJ1-5,TRBV5-8,TGTGCCAGCAGCTGGGACAGGGGTGAGCCCCAGCATTTT,CASSWDRGEPQHF
.,14,TRBD1,TRBJ2-7,TRBV6-5,TGTGCCAGCAGCCTTGACAGGGGGCCCTACGAGCAGTACTTC,CASSLDRGPYEQYF
.,15,TRBD2,TRBJ2-1,TRBV6-6,TGTGCCAGCAGAGACCAACTAGCGGGAAAGCATGAGCAGTTCTTC,CASRDQLAGKHEQFF
once,12,.,TRBJ1-2,TRBV28,TGTGCCAGCAGAACTGGAGGATATGGCTACACCTTC,CASRTGGYGYTF
.,15,.,TRBJ1-5,TRBV2,TGTGCCAGCAGTGAAGCGCGGGGGAGCAATCAGCCCCAGCATTTT,CASSEARGSNQPQHF
.,17,TRBD2,TRBJ2-5,TRBV27,TGTGCCAGCAGTTTATACGGGACTAGCGGGAGTTTAGAGACCCAGTACTTC,CASSLYGTSGSLETQYF
.,14,.,TRBJ1-6,TRBV7-9,TGTGCCAGCAGCTTATCTCCGGATAATTCACCCCTCCACTTT,CASSLSPDNSPLHF
.,16,TRBD1,TRBJ2-1,TRBV5-5,TGTGCCAGCAGCTTTGGGACAGGGCTCTCCTACAATGAGCAGTTCTTC,CASSFGTGLSYNEQFF
.,12,.,TRBJ2-5,TRBV12-3/TRBV12-4,TGTGCCAGCAGTGGGCCCTCGGGGGCCCAGTACTTC,CASSGPSGAQYF
.,14,TRBD1,TRBJ2-7,TRBV6-6,TGTGCCAGCAGTTATTCGGACAGGGGGGACGAGCAGTACTTC,CASSYSDRGDEQYF
few,14,.,TRBJ1-6,TRBV30,TGTGCCTGGAGTGTACTGGGGCGGAATTCACCCCTCCACTTT,CAWSVLGRNSPLHF
.,14,.,TRBJ2-7,TRBV4-1,TGCGCCAGCAGCCAAACCCAGGATCCGGACGAGCAGTACTTC,CASSQTQDPDEQYF
.,14,.,TRBJ1-1,TRBV28,TGTGCCAGCAGCCAGGGACACATGAACACTGAAGCTTTCTTT,CASSQGHMNTEAFF
few,10,.,TRBJ2-3,TRBV10-1,TGCGCCACCCACACAGATACGCAGTATTTT,CATHTDTQYF
.,16,TRBD2,TRBJ2-7,TRBV7-9,TGTGCCAGCAGCAACTACCCCTTAGCGGGATCAGGCGAGCAGTACTTC,CASSNYPLAGSGEQYF
.,12,.,TRBJ1-6,TRBV6-5,TGTGCCAGCAGTTCCACGAGGTCACCCCTCCACTTT,CASSSTRSPLHF
.,13,.,TRBJ1-5,TRBV24-1,TGTGCCACCAGTGAGCCCGGGAGTGGGGCCCAGCATTTT,CATSEPGSGAQHF
.,13,.,TRBJ2-2,TRBV10-1,TGCGCCAGCGGCGGGCACTACACCGGGGAGCTGTTTTTT,CASGGHYTGELFF
.,12,.,TRBJ2-3,TRBV6-1,TGTGCCAGCAGTGAAGACCGTCCTAGGCAGTATTTT,CASSEDRPRQYF
.,13,.,TRBJ1-4,TRBV5-4,TGTGCCAGCAGCTACAGTCGTAATGAAAAACTGTTTTTT,CASSYSRNEKLFF
few,12,TRBD1,TRBJ1-5,TRBV2,TGTGCCAGCAGCGTACAGGGGGGCCCCCAGCATTTT,CASSVQGGPQHF
.,15,.,TRBJ1-3,TRBV9,TGTGCCAGCAATGGTCAGGGAATCGACGGAAACACCATATATTTT,CASNGQGIDGNTIYF
.,13,.,TRBJ2-2,TRBV12-3/TRBV12-4,TGTGCCAGCAGTTTCTGGGAGACCGGGGAGCTGTTTTTT,CASSFWETGELFF
.,13,TRBD2,TRBJ2-1,TRBV10-3,TGTGCCATCATGGCTAGCGGGGGCGATGAGCAGTTCTTC,CAIMASGGDEQFF
.,13,.,TRBJ2-5,TRBV7-3,TGTGCCAGCAGCACACCGTACCAAGAGACCCAGTACTTC,CASSTPYQETQYF
few,13,.,TRBJ2-1,TRBV4-3,TGCGCCAGCAGCCAAGATGCAGGGATTGAGCAGTTCTTC,CASSQDAGIEQFF
once,19,TRBD2,TRBJ2-1,TRBV9,TGTGCCAGCAGCCCCAGGACCGGGACTAGCGGGATATTAAGGAATGAGCAGTTCTTC,CASSPRTGTSGILRNEQFF
few,16,TRBD2,TRBJ2-5,TRBV4-3,TGCGCCAGCAGCCAAGAAGGCGGGAGAGTCCAAGAGACCCAGTACTTC,CASSQEGGRVQETQYF
few,13,.,TRBJ2-2,TRBV28,TGTGCCAGCAGGGCTTCTCTCACCGGGGAGCTGTTTTTT,CASRASLTGELFF
.,13,.,TRBJ2-2,TRBV29-1,TGCAGCGTTGACGGGGCGAACACCGGGGAGCTGTTTTTT,CSVDGANTGELFF
.,15,TRBD2,TRBJ2-3,TRBV7-2,TGTGCCAGCAGCTCCGGACTAGCGGGGACCGGTACGCAGTATTTT,CASSSGLAGTGTQYF
.,14,.,TRBJ2-3,TRBV7-2,TGTGCCAGCAGCTTTGCTTTCCAGGGGGATACGCAGTATTTT,CASSFAFQGDTQYF
.,13,TRBD1,TRBJ1-6,TRBV29-1,TGCAGCGCGAACGACAGGGCTGGTTCACCCCTCCACTTT,CSANDRAGSPLHF
once,12,.,TRBJ1-2,TRBV4-3,TGCGCCAGCAGCCAGGTGGGCAGTGGCTACACCTTC,CASSQVGSGYTF